The rows below give T cell receptor beta chains drawn from one sample of a study of a mutant IDH1 vaccine in newly diagnosed glioma. Clones were sequenced by immunoSEQ multiplex PCR, and TCRdb holds only the in-frame ones, with some missing. Of roughly 68,000 clones listed, about 73% are singletons. The antigens of these receptors remain unknown. The sample here was PBMCs, taken from a glioma patient whose treatment included an IDH1 peptide vaccine. Receptors originate from a man in his fifties with glioma. Each CDR3 is given with its conserved first and last residue. Each record gives: clone size, V gene, J gene, D gene, CDR3 DNA, CDR3 protein. The D gene is left open where the match is weak. A clone size is listed for some rows: how often the clone was seen (once, few, many), or a class if it is expanded.

clone_size: .
v_call: TRBV4-1
j_call: TRBJ2-1
d_call: .
cdr3_nt: TGCGCCAGCAGCCAAGATAAGGGGCCCTACAATGAGCAGTTCTTC
cdr3_aa: CASSQDKGPYNEQFF

clone_size: .
v_call: TRBV6-6
j_call: TRBJ2-3
d_call: TRBD2
cdr3_nt: TGTGCCAGCAAGAGGGAGGGGCCAACAGATACGCAGTATTTT
cdr3_aa: CASKREGPTDTQYF

clone_size: .
v_call: TRBV6-5
j_call: TRBJ2-2
d_call: .
cdr3_nt: TGTGCCAGCAGTTACTCCTGGGACTCCAGCACCGGGGAGCTGTTTTTT
cdr3_aa: CASSYSWDSSTGELFF

clone_size: .
v_call: TRBV19
j_call: TRBJ1-5
d_call: .
cdr3_nt: TGTGCCAGTAGGCTCAGGGGAGGTTATCAGCCCCAGCATTTT
cdr3_aa: CASRLRGGYQPQHF

clone_size: once
v_call: TRBV5-6
j_call: TRBJ1-1
d_call: .
cdr3_nt: TGTGCCAGCAGCTCAAAGGGGGGGCTGAGGACTGAAGCTTTCTTT
cdr3_aa: CASSSKGGLRTEAFF

clone_size: .
v_call: TRBV4-3
j_call: TRBJ2-2
d_call: .
cdr3_nt: TGCGCCAGCAGCCAAGATGTGGGGGCATTTACTACCGGGGAGCTGTTTTTT
cdr3_aa: CASSQDVGAFTTGELFF

clone_size: .
v_call: TRBV11-2
j_call: TRBJ1-1
d_call: TRBD1
cdr3_nt: TGTGCCAGCAGCTTAGATCGGACAGGGGGCACTGAAGCTTTCTTT
cdr3_aa: CASSLDRTGGTEAFF

clone_size: .
v_call: TRBV30
j_call: TRBJ1-4
d_call: TRBD1
cdr3_nt: TGTGCCTGGGGAGGGGGCGTAAGCGCAACTAATGAAAAACTGTTTTTT
cdr3_aa: CAWGGGVSATNEKLFF

clone_size: .
v_call: TRBV10-3
j_call: TRBJ1-1
d_call: .
cdr3_nt: TGTGCCATCCGGGTCAGGGGGAACACTGAAGCTTTCTTT
cdr3_aa: CAIRVRGNTEAFF

clone_size: few
v_call: TRBV29-1
j_call: TRBJ1-1
d_call: .
cdr3_nt: TGCAGCGTTGAAAGAGGGAACACTGAAGCTTTCTTT
cdr3_aa: CSVERGNTEAFF

clone_size: .
v_call: TRBV6-1
j_call: TRBJ1-5
d_call: .
cdr3_nt: TGTGCCAGCAGTATATATCAGCCCCAGCATTTT
cdr3_aa: CASSIYQPQHF

clone_size: few
v_call: TRBV18
j_call: TRBJ1-5
d_call: .
cdr3_nt: TGTGCCAGCTCACAGGGGCAGGGAGGCAGCAATCAGCCCCAGCATTTT
cdr3_aa: CASSQGQGGSNQPQHF

clone_size: once
v_call: TRBV14
j_call: TRBJ1-2
d_call: .
cdr3_nt: TGTGCCAGCAGCCAAGGCCGGGGTGGCTACACCTTC
cdr3_aa: CASSQGRGGYTF

clone_size: .
v_call: TRBV5-1
j_call: TRBJ1-4
d_call: TRBD1
cdr3_nt: TGCGCCAGCAGCTTAACAGGGGTAGGGGAAAAACTGTTTTTT
cdr3_aa: CASSLTGVGEKLFF

clone_size: .
v_call: TRBV5-4
j_call: TRBJ2-1
d_call: TRBD1
cdr3_nt: TGTGCCAGCAGCCTAAGGGGACAGGTATACAATGAGCAGTTCTTC
cdr3_aa: CASSLRGQVYNEQFF

clone_size: .
v_call: TRBV5-1
j_call: TRBJ1-4
d_call: .
cdr3_nt: TGCGCCAGCAGACCCGACAGGCCCGTGGAAAAACTGTTTTTT
cdr3_aa: CASRPDRPVEKLFF

clone_size: .
v_call: TRBV19
j_call: TRBJ1-5
d_call: TRBD1
cdr3_nt: TGTGCCAGTAGTATTGCCCGGGACAGTTCCAATCAGCCCCAGCATTTT
cdr3_aa: CASSIARDSSNQPQHF

clone_size: once
v_call: TRBV5-4
j_call: TRBJ2-7
d_call: .
cdr3_nt: TGTGCCAGCAGCCCCGGAGCGGCAGGGTCATGGAGGGAGCAGTACTTC
cdr3_aa: CASSPGAAGSWREQYF